The 19 T cell receptor beta chains given below trace back to one sample, sequenced in a study of blood T cell repertoires in COVID-19. The table came from immunoSEQ multiplex PCR; TCRdb's copy has only in-frame clones and leaves some out. This sample yields roughly 50,000 clones, of which 89% are seen a single time; roughly 13% belongs to the top ten. Sequencing used peripheral blood. Receptors originate from a woman aged 60-70 years with active COVID-19.

The chain uses TRBV6-2 or TRBV6-3 and TRBJ2-1; no clear D gene. The length of the CDR3 is 15 residues. Germline CDR1 and CDR2: MNHEY and SVGEGT. Deletions cut 4 bases from V and 7 bases from J, with 17 bases between. In DNA form, the CDR3 reads TGTGCCAGCAGTTTTGAAGGTAGCTATGTGAATGAGCAGTTCTTC. It yields the protein CASSFEGSYVNEQFF.

The chain joins TRBV5-1 to TRBJ1-3; D is undetermined. The germline CDR1 and CDR2 sequences are SGHRS and YFSETQ. The CDR3 spans 17 residues. V shed 0 bases and J shed 0 bases, with 13 bases lying between them. CDR3 amino acids: CASSLGATQNSGNTIYF. CDR3 coding DNA: TGCGCCAGCAGCTTGGGGGCGACACAGAACTCTGGAAACACCATATATTTT.

The chain is built from TRBV5-4 and TRBJ2-1; D is perhaps TRBD2 (6 bases). The germline V gene encodes CDR1 SGHNT and CDR2 YYREEE (reference sequence). CDR3 size: 17 residues. V lost 4 bases to trimming and J lost 2 bases, with 19 bases between them. CDR3 in DNA: TGTGCCAGCAGCAAAGGGTTGGGGGGATCCACCTACAATGAGCAGTTCTTC. It specifies CASSKGLGGSTYNEQFF.

The chain combines TRBV5-1 with TRBJ2-1; the D is unclear. Trimming pared 1 base from V and 0 bases from J, leaving 8 bases between. Germline V gene sequence: CDR1 SGHRS, CDR2 YFSETQ. The CDR3 spans 15 residues. CDR3 sequence (DNA): TGCGCCAGCAGCTTGAATCCGGGCTCCTACAATGAGCAGTTCTTC. Protein sequence: CASSLNPGSYNEQFF.

This sequence joins TRBV18 and TRBJ1-5; unclear D gene. Germline lookup yields CDR1 KGHSH and CDR2 LQKENI. V was cut by 2 bases and J by 6 bases, with 14 bases left in between. CDR3 length: 15 residues. CDR3 sequence reads: CASSPGQAKVQPQHF. CDR3 nucleotides: TGTGCCAGCTCACCAGGCCAGGCGAAAGTTCAGCCCCAGCATTTT. The variable domain in full, with the rest retrieved from reference TRBV18 and TRBJ1-5, is NAGVMQNPRHLVRRRGQEARLRCSPMKGHSHVYWYRQLPEEGLKFMVYLQKENIIDESGMPKERFSAEFPKEGPSILRIQQVVRGDSAAYFCASSPGQAKVQPQHFGDGTRLSIL.

The chain joins TRBV15 to TRBJ1-4, with 7 bases that match TRBD1. CDR1 and CDR2 (germline): LNHNV, YYDKDF (reference sequence). This CDR3 is built from 14 residues. Trimming removed 4 bases from V and 6 bases from J; junction bases left unmatched: 5. CDR3 DNA: TGTGCCACCAGCACCCGACAGGGCTATGAAAAACTGTTTTTT. Translated, it gives CATSTRQGYEKLFF.

Relative to its sample, this clone is medium-sized. The chain links TRBV27 to TRBJ1-5; 9 positions match TRBD1. The CDR3 is made up of 17 amino acids. V gave up 8 bases and J gave up 9 bases; unmatched junction bases: 20. CDR1 and CDR2 from the germline V gene are MNHEY and SMNVEV (reference sequence). CDR3 sequence (DNA): TGTGCCAGCGGTCGGATGGAGACAACAGGGGGCGTCTCGCCCCAGCATTTT. As protein: CASGRMETTGGVSPQHF.

The chain combines TRBV5-1 with TRBJ2-7; D is perhaps TRBD1 (5 bases). Deletions cut 4 bases from V and 2 bases from J, with 13 bases between. The germline CDR1 and CDR2 sequences are SGHRS and YFSETQ. The CDR3 covers 14 residues. The DNA for the CDR3 is TGCGCCAGCAGCCTTCAGGGCCCCCCCTACGAGCAGTACTTC. Translation: CASSLQGPPYEQYF.

This chain links TRBV29-1 with TRBJ1-5; a weak D match, TRBD1 (6 bases). CDR1 is SQVTM, CDR2 ANQGSEA, per germline. Trimming took off 6 bases at V and 0 bases at J, with 12 bases between the two ends. The CDR3 consists of 14 residues. In DNA form, the CDR3 reads TGCAGCGTATCAACAGGGATTAGCAATCAGCCCCAGCATTTT. Translated, it gives CSVSTGISNQPQHF.

In its sample, this clone was seen a few times. The chain links TRBV15 to TRBJ1-2; no definite D call. This CDR3 is 14 amino acids long. Trimming pared 2 bases from V and 5 bases from J, leaving 12 bases between. CDR1 LNHNV and CDR2 YYDKDF come from the germline V gene (reference sequence). The CDR3 region has the DNA TGTGCCACCAGCAGAACCCTCGAGGCTTATGGCTACACCTTC. Amino acids: CATSRTLEAYGYTF. Full variable domain (remainder filled in from reference TRBV15 and TRBJ1-2): DAMVIQNPRYQVTQFGKPVTLSCSQTLNHNVMYWYQQKSSQAPKLLFHYYDKDFNNEADTPDNFQSRRPNTSFCFLDIRSPGLGDTAMYLCATSRTLEAYGYTFGSGTRLTVV.

The genes are TRBV9 and TRBJ2-3, with TRBD1 matching over 7 bases. The V and J ends lost 0 bases and 2 bases, in that order; junction bases with no gene match: 6. This CDR3 has 16 residues. Germline-derived CDR1 and CDR2 are SGDLS and YYNGEE. DNA of the CDR3: TGTGCCAGCAGCGTAGAAGAGGGGGCCTACACAGATACGCAGTATTTT. It encodes CASSVEEGAYTDTQYF.

This clone occurred once. The V call is TRBV5-6, the J call TRBJ2-5; unclear D gene. Germline-derived CDR1 and CDR2 are SGHDT and YYEEEE. CDR3 length: 14 amino acids. Trimming took 2 bases from V and 2 from J, leaving 10 bases between them. CDR3 in amino acids: CASSLVTRQETQYF. The CDR3 DNA sequence: TGTGCCAGCAGCTTAGTTACCCGGCAAGAGACCCAGTACTTC. The full variable domain, rest sourced from reference TRBV5-6 and TRBJ2-5, is DAGVTQSPTHLIKTRGQQVTLRCSPKSGHDTVSWYQQALGQGPQFIFQYYEEEERQRGNFPDRFSGHQFPNYSSELNVNALLLGDSALYLCASSLVTRQETQYFGPGTRLLVL.

This clone appeared a single time. The V call is TRBV28, the J call TRBJ1-3, with unresolved D. Germline values: CDR1 MDHEN, CDR2 SYDVKM. The V gene lost 5 bases and the J gene lost 6 bases, with 14 bases spanning the gap. The CDR3 is 14 amino acids. The CDR3 DNA reads TGTGCCAGCAGTCCCCCGGAGGCTGCAAACACCATATATTTT. Translation: CASSPPEAANTIYF.

V usage is TRBV5-6 and J usage is TRBJ2-1, with no clear D. This CDR3 contains 13 residues. CDR1 is SGHDT, CDR2 YYEEEE, per germline. Trimming cost V 5 bases and J 4 bases, with 10 bases left between them. CDR3 coding DNA: TGTGCCAGCAGTTCACAAATATACAATGAGCAGTTCTTC. Protein product: CASSSQIYNEQFF.

In the case of this clone: The junction differs from germline at one of its ends, possibly a read error. The chain uses TRBV2 and TRBJ1-2; 9 bases match TRBD1. The CDR3 covers 15 residues. Germline CDR1 reads SNHLY; CDR2 reads FYNNEI. CDR3 DNA: TGTGCCAGCATTGAACAGGGGGCGGCTCGCTATGGCTACACCTTC. It codes for CASIEQGAARYGYTF. The whole variable domain, remainder taken from reference TRBV2 and TRBJ1-2, is EPEVTQTPSHQVTQMGQEVILRCVPISNHLYFYWYRQILGQKVEFLVSFYNNEISEKSEIFDDQFSVERPDGSNFTLKIRSTKLEDSAMYFCASIEQGAARYGYTFGSGTRLTVV.

The gene calls are TRBV18 and TRBJ2-1; D is possibly TRBD1 (6 bases). V lost 4 bases and J 6 bases, leaving 25 bases between the germline ends. The V gene's germline CDR1 is KGHSH and CDR2 LQKENI. The CDR3 runs 18 residues. The CDR3 spells CASSHFVVDGGRGNEQFF. The CDR3 DNA reads TGTGCCAGCTCACATTTTGTGGTCGATGGGGGCCGGGGCAATGAGCAGTTCTTC.

This chain links TRBV9 with TRBJ1-1; D remains ambiguous. The CDR3 sequence is 16 residues long. Germline V gene sequence: CDR1 SGDLS, CDR2 YYNGEE. Trimming cost V 4 bases and J 3 bases, with 19 bases left between them. The CDR3 sequence is CASSPRMWATDTEAFF. CDR3 coding DNA: TGTGCCAGCAGCCCCCGTATGTGGGCAACTGACACTGAAGCTTTCTTT.

The chain joins TRBV11-3 to TRBJ2-3; the D gene is possibly TRBD1 (6 bases). Germline CDR1 and CDR2: SGHNT and YENEEA. The CDR3 has 16 residues. Trimming left V 1 base short and J 4 bases short, with 15 bases between. The CDR3 here is CASSLGLRGVADTQYF. In DNA form, the CDR3 reads TGTGCCAGCAGCTTAGGACTCAGGGGAGTGGCAGATACGCAGTATTTT.

The chain links TRBV10-1 to TRBJ2-1; D is possibly TRBD1 (5 bases). CDR3 length: 13 amino acids. Trimming took off 5 bases at V and 5 bases at J, with 10 bases between the two ends. The germline V gene encodes CDR1 WNHNN and CDR2 SYGVQD (reference sequence). The CDR3 here is CASSSRRDNEQFF. DNA of the CDR3: TGCGCCAGCAGTAGTCGCAGGGACAATGAGCAGTTCTTC.